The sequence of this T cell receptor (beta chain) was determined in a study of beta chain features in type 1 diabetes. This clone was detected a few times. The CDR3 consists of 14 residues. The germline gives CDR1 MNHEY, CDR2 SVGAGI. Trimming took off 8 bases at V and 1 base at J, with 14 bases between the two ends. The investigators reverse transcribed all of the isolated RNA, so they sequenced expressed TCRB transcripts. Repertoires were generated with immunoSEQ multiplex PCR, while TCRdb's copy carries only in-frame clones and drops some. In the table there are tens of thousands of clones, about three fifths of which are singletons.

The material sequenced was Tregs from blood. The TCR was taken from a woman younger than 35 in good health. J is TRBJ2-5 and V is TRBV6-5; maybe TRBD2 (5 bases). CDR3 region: CASATRGSQETQYF. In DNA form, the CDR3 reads TGTGCCAGCGCTACTAGAGGATCCCAAGAGACCCAGTACTTC.